These 14 T cell receptor beta chains were sequenced from one sample in a study of blood T cell repertoires in COVID-19 (dated by TCRdb to about 2020). To prepare the library, the immunoSEQ multiplex PCR assay was applied. In its TCRdb copy, this immuneACCESS table keeps in-frame sequences only and misses some clones. Where compared with another copy, unresolved V genes explain less than half of these, and the others have no known cause. This sample lists about 300,000 clones; approximately 93% were detected once. The top ten constitute about 2% of the sample. The specimen sequenced was peripheral blood. The receptor set was obtained from a woman younger than 45 with COVID-19, enrolled during active disease.

This clone was recorded only once. The chain couples TRBV28 to TRBJ1-4, with 7 bases lining up with TRBD1. Germline CDR1 reads MDHEN; CDR2 reads SYDVKM. The V segment lost 6 bases and the J segment 10 bases; nucleotides outside the gene matches: 11. This CDR3 has 14 amino acids. The CDR3 is CASSRQGGSGKLFF. CDR3 DNA: TGTGCCAGCAGCAGACAGGGAGGAAGCGGAAAACTGTTTTTT.

The V gene is TRBV30, the J gene TRBJ1-6, with 7 bases identical to TRBD1. The length of the CDR3 is 19 residues. Trimming removed 0 bases from V and 4 bases from J; junction bases left unmatched: 15. CDR1 GTSNPN and CDR2 SVGIG come from the germline V gene (reference sequence). The CDR3 DNA follows: TGTGCCTGGAGTGTAGGGGGCAGGCCATCATTCTTTTATAATTCACCCCTCCACTTT. This translates into CAWSVGGRPSFFYNSPLHF. Based on the CDR3 plus reference TRBV30 and TRBJ1-6, the full variable domain is SQTIHQWPATLVQPVGSPLSLECTVEGTSNPNLYWYRQAAGRGLQLLFYSVGIGQISSEVPQNLSASRPQDRQFILSSKKLLLSDSGFYLCAWSVGGRPSFFYNSPLHFGNGTRLTVT.

The J gene is TRBJ2-1, the V gene TRBV19, with D perhaps TRBD2 (7 bases). Germline V gives CDR1 LNHDA, CDR2 SQIVND (reference sequence). V shed 3 bases and J shed 8 bases, with 23 bases lying between them. The CDR3 consists of 17 residues. CDR3 in DNA: TGTGCCAGTAGTATTGTAGGGGGAGGGCCTCCAGGTGATGAGCAGTTCTTC. Amino acid sequence: CASSIVGGGPPGDEQFF.

V is TRBV28 and J is TRBJ1-5, with D uncertain. Trimming left V 4 bases short and J 6 bases short, with 10 bases between. The length of the CDR3 is 13 residues. Germline lookup yields CDR1 MDHEN and CDR2 SYDVKM. The CDR3 nucleotides read TGTGCCAGCAGTTCACCGGGAGGTCAGCCCCAGCATTTT. Its translation is CASSSPGGQPQHF.

The chain couples TRBV9 to TRBJ1-1; D gene unclear. The CDR3 runs to 15 residues. Germline V gene lookup returns CDR1 SGDLS and CDR2 YYNGEE. Trimming left V 4 bases short and J 4 bases short, with 17 bases between. CDR3 amino acids: CASSQPGGIGTEAFF. In nucleotides, the CDR3 is TGTGCCAGCAGCCAACCGGGCGGGATCGGCACTGAAGCTTTCTTT.

The genes are TRBV4-1 and TRBJ2-3; 8 bases agree with TRBD2. Trimming took 1 base from V and 5 from J; bases not matched to a gene: 11. The CDR3 sequence is 17 residues long. The V gene's germline CDR1 is MGHRA and CDR2 YSYEKL. Here the CDR3 reads CASSQAGPGGLGDTQYF. Here the CDR3 DNA reads TGCGCCAGCAGCCAAGCCGGTCCGGGAGGGCTGGGAGATACGCAGTATTTT.

The chain combines TRBV3-1 (or the pseudogene TRBV3-2) with TRBJ2-1; 7 nucleotides match TRBD2. The ends lost 4 bases at V and 8 bases at J; junction bases unmatched: 11. The CDR3 runs 15 residues. The germline gives CDR1 LGHDT, CDR2 YNNKEL (reference sequence). DNA of the CDR3: TGTGCCAGCAGCCGGCGGGAGAACGGACTCGATGAGCAGTTCTTC. As protein: CASSRRENGLDEQFF.

The genes are TRBV4-1 and TRBJ2-1, with unresolved D. The CDR3 runs to 18 residues. The germline gives CDR1 MGHRA, CDR2 YSYEKL. Trimming took off 0 bases at V and 0 bases at J, with 15 bases between the two ends. CDR3 sequence: CASSQDNNRPSSYNEQFF. The CDR3 DNA sequence: TGCGCCAGCAGCCAAGATAACAACAGACCGAGCTCCTACAATGAGCAGTTCTTC.

This clone was seen just once. The V and J genes are TRBV30 and TRBJ2-6; D is unclear. Trimming removed 4 bases at V and 7 bases at J, with 8 bases between. The CDR3 extends over 12 amino acids. Germline values: CDR1 GTSNPN, CDR2 SVGIG (reference sequence). In DNA, the CDR3 is TGTGCCTGGAAGCCTTCAGCCAACGTCCTGACTTTC. Translation: CAWKPSANVLTF.

The chain couples TRBV4-1 to TRBJ1-1; possibly TRBD1 for D (5 bases). V shed 1 base and J shed 1 base, with 10 bases lying between them. This CDR3 has 15 residues. Germline CDR1 and CDR2: MGHRA and YSYEKL. Here the CDR3 DNA reads TGCGCCAGCAGCCAAGTGGTGACAGCGAACACTGAAGCTTTCTTT. Protein sequence: CASSQVVTANTEAFF.

The V call is TRBV7-2, the J call TRBJ2-5; TRBD2 matches at 9 bases. Per germline, CDR1 SGHTA and CDR2 FQGNSA. The CDR3 is 15 residues long. The V and J ends lost 7 bases and 7 bases, in that order; junction bases with no gene match: 13. In DNA, the CDR3 is TGTGCCAGCACCCCCGAAGCGGGAGGTCACGGGACCCAGTACTTC. Encoded protein: CASTPEAGGHGTQYF.

This chain connects TRBV9 to TRBJ1-1, with a tentative D call TRBD1 (6 bases). The CDR3 loop spans 13 amino acids. V dropped 6 bases and J dropped 4 bases, with 13 bases sitting between them. The germline CDR1 and CDR2 sequences are SGDLS and YYNGEE. This CDR3 reads CASTKGVSTEAFF. The CDR3 DNA reads as TGTGCCAGCACGAAGGGGGTGAGCACTGAAGCTTTCTTT. The full variable domain, its missing parts supplied by reference TRBV9 and TRBJ1-1, is DSGVTQTPKHLITATGQRVTLRCSPRSGDLSVYWYQQSLDQGLQFLIQYYNGEERAKGNILERFSAQQFPDLHSELNLSSLELGDSALYFCASTKGVSTEAFFGQGTRLTVV.

This sequence joins TRBV11-2 and TRBJ1-5; D is possibly TRBD1 (5 bases). CDR1 and CDR2 (germline): SGHAT, FQNNGV. The length of the CDR3 is 15 residues. V shed 0 bases and J shed 6 bases, with 12 bases lying between them. In DNA form, the CDR3 reads TGTGCCAGCAGCTTAGACAGCCAGGGAACTCAGCCCCAGCATTTT. It codes for CASSLDSQGTQPQHF.

This rearrangement joins TRBV18 to TRBJ2-7; 7 bases line up with TRBD2. V was pared by 6 bases and J by 4 bases, with 18 bases of the junction left unmatched. The CDR3 runs to 17 residues. Germline V gene sequence: CDR1 KGHSH, CDR2 LQKENI. Here the CDR3 DNA reads TGTGCCAGCTCCAACCAGATCCGGTCTAGCGGTTCTTACGAGCAGTACTTC. Encoded protein: CASSNQIRSSGSYEQYF. Complete variable domain (other parts from reference TRBV18 and TRBJ2-7): NAGVMQNPRHLVRRRGQEARLRCSPMKGHSHVYWYRQLPEEGLKFMVYLQKENIIDESGMPKERFSAEFPKEGPSILRIQQVVRGDSAAYFCASSNQIRSSGSYEQYFGPGTRLTVT.